These T cell receptor beta chains were read from a single sample in a study of early T cells in non-severe SARS-CoV-2 infection. From the 5' RACE reads, TCRdb called clonotypes with MiXCR, one entry per CDR3 protein. The table has 25,000 to 35,000 distinct CDR3 sequences, around 7% seen once. Sample: whole blood. The receptors originated from an adult who was a healthcare worker with PCR-confirmed SARS-CoV-2 infection or an uninfected control (not recorded which). CDR3s include the opening cysteine and the closing phenylalanine or tryptophan. A D gene is named only where the DNA matches it firmly. A clone size is listed for some rows: how often the clone was seen (once, few, many), or a class if it is expanded.

>NA|TRBJ2-1|many|TRBV3-1
CASRDGSSYNEQFF
TGTGCCAGCAGGGACGGGAGCTCCTACAATGAGCAGTTCTTC
>NA|TRBJ2-3|medium-sized|TRBV20-1
CSARSARPSTDTQYF
TGCAGTGCTAGGTCTGCCAGACCTAGCACAGATACGCAGTATTTT
>TRBD2|TRBJ2-2|many|TRBV5-5
CASSLRGGDPTNTGELFF
TGTGCCAGCAGCTTAAGGGGAGGGGATCCGACGAACACCGGGGAGCTGTTTTTT
>TRBD2|TRBJ2-7|many|TRBV10-3
CAISTSGRAYEQYF
TGTGCCATCAGTACTAGCGGGAGGGCCTACGAGCAGTACTTC
>NA|TRBJ2-5|many|TRBV7-9
CASSPSGGNQETQYF
TGTGCCAGCAGCCCTAGTGGGGGCAACCAAGAGACCCAGTACTTC
>TRBD2|TRBJ2-3|NA|TRBV7-3
CASSFGGTTDTQYF
TGTGCCAGCAGCTTCGGGGGGACCACAGATACGCAGTATTTT
>NA|TRBJ1-4|many|TRBV27
CASSPRTVLTNEKLFF
TGTGCCAGCAGTCCAAGGACAGTCTTAACTAATGAAAAACTGTTTTTT
>TRBD1|TRBJ1-1|NA|TRBV6-5
CASGFGQGKTEAFF
TGTGCCAGCGGGTTTGGACAGGGGAAAACTGAAGCTTTCTTT
>TRBD2|TRBJ2-7|many|TRBV7-3
CASSLMIAGVRYEQYF
TGTGCCAGCAGCTTAATGATAGCGGGAGTGCGGTACGAGCAGTACTTC
>NA|TRBJ2-7|many|TRBV4-1
CASSQTPGSSDSYEQYF
TGCGCCAGCAGCCAGACTCCGGGCTCTAGCGACTCCTACGAGCAGTACTTC
>NA|TRBJ2-1|medium-sized|TRBV20-1
CSARDLNEQFF
TGCAGTGCTAGAGATTTAAATGAGCAGTTCTTC
>NA|TRBJ2-5|few|TRBV12-5
CASAPGSEETQYF
TGTGCTAGTGCCCCAGGGTCGGAGGAGACCCAGTACTTC
>TRBD2|TRBJ2-1|many|TRBV12-3/TRBV12-4
CASTVLLAGGGNEQFF
TGTGCCAGCACCGTTCTACTAGCGGGAGGAGGGAATGAGCAGTTCTTC
>NA|TRBJ1-2|NA|TRBV18
CASSRDRQGNNYGYTF
TGTGCCAGCTCACGGGACCGGCAGGGGAATAACTATGGCTACACCTTC
>NA|TRBJ1-2|many|TRBV27
CASRQRTVYGYTF
TGTGCCAGCAGGCAACGGACAGTCTATGGCTACACCTTC
>TRBD2|TRBJ2-7|many|TRBV20-1
CSALTRTSAYEQYF
TGCAGTGCTTTGACTCGGACTAGCGCCTACGAGCAGTACTTC
>NA|TRBJ2-2|NA|TRBV28
CASSSRRGFGELFF
TGTGCCAGCAGTTCCCGCAGGGGCTTCGGGGAGCTGTTTTTT
>NA|TRBJ1-3|many|TRBV6-6
CASSQTVGNTIYF
TGTGCCAGCAGTCAGACAGTGGGAAACACCATATATTTT
>TRBD1|TRBJ1-6|many|TRBV10-3
CAISEQGAGNSPLHF
TGTGCCATCAGTGAACAGGGGGCGGGTAATTCACCCCTCCACTTT
>TRBD2|TRBJ2-5|NA|TRBV3-1
CASSFSGDETQYF
TGTGCCAGCAGCTTTAGCGGGGATGAGACCCAGTACTTC
>NA|TRBJ2-7|medium-sized|TRBV6-1
CASSESAARNEQYF
TGTGCCAGCAGTGAATCGGCCGCCCGCAACGAGCAGTACTTC
>TRBD1|TRBJ2-3|many|TRBV20-1
CSADRGPDTQYF
TGCAGTGCTGACAGGGGGCCAGATACGCAGTATTTT
>NA|TRBJ2-1|many|TRBV7-8
CASSPTQAEGIARSYNEQFF
TGTGCCAGCAGCCCTACCCAAGCGGAGGGGATAGCTCGGTCCTACAATGAGCAGTTCTTC
>NA|TRBJ2-5|NA|TRBV12-3/TRBV12-4
CASSFIVGVQETQYF
TGTGCCAGCAGTTTTATCGTAGGGGTCCAAGAGACCCAGTACTTC
>NA|TRBJ2-1|many|TRBV4-1
CASSQDRIARIIRSYNEQFF
TGCGCCAGCAGCCAAGATCGGATTGCTAGAATAATACGCTCCTACAATGAGCAGTTCTTC
>NA|TRBJ2-7|few|TRBV3-1
CASSLGQIYEQYF
TGTGCCAGCAGCCTTGGGCAAATCTACGAGCAGTACTTC
>NA|TRBJ2-7|many|TRBV2
CARSAPRRQPGEQYF
TGTGCCAGAAGCGCCCCACGACGACAGCCAGGCGAGCAGTACTTC
>TRBD2|TRBJ2-7|many|TRBV3-1
CASSQELAGTAQYF
TGTGCCAGCAGCCAAGAACTAGCGGGGACGGCGCAGTACTTC
>NA|TRBJ2-7|many|TRBV20-1
CSARVPGSYEQYF
TGCAGTGCTAGAGTTCCAGGCTCCTACGAGCAGTACTTC
>NA|TRBJ2-1|many|TRBV7-8
CASSRLGGGSSYNEQFF
TGTGCCAGCAGCCGGCTCGGCGGTGGGAGCTCCTACAATGAGCAGTTCTTC
>TRBD2|TRBJ2-7|NA|TRBV11-2
CASSLDRLAPSYEQYF
TGTGCCAGCAGCTTAGATCGACTAGCGCCTTCCTACGAGCAGTACTTC
>TRBD1|TRBJ1-6|many|TRBV7-2
CASSLVGTGNSPLHF
TGTGCCAGCAGCTTAGTCGGGACAGGGAATTCACCCCTCCACTTT
>NA|TRBJ2-1|NA|TRBV6-2/TRBV6-3
CASSYDWGANEQFF
TGTGCCAGCAGTTATGATTGGGGGGCTAATGAGCAGTTCTTC
>TRBD2|TRBJ2-1|many|TRBV6-6
CASSPRTSDNEQFF
TGTGCCAGCAGTCCACGGACTAGCGACAATGAGCAGTTCTTC
>NA|TRBJ2-1|medium-sized|TRBV20-1
CSARKDYTGNNEQFF
TGCAGTGCTAGAAAGGACTATACTGGAAACAATGAGCAGTTCTTC
>NA|TRBJ2-7|NA|TRBV10-3
CAISESRAGFPYEQYF
TGTGCCATCAGTGAGTCGAGGGCCGGATTCCCCTACGAGCAGTACTTC
>NA|TRBJ2-7|many|TRBV11-3
CASSHPGPTDEQYF
TGTGCCAGCAGCCATCCCGGGCCAACGGACGAGCAGTACTTC
>NA|TRBJ1-3|many|TRBV20-1
CGGMGVSAYEGSGNTIYF
TGCGGTGGGATGGGGGTCTCTGCGTATGAGGGATCTGGAAACACCATATATTTT
>TRBD1|TRBJ1-5|many|TRBV6-2/TRBV6-3
CASSYAIGTAYSNQPQHF
TGTGCCAGCAGTTACGCGATTGGGACAGCTTATAGCAATCAGCCCCAGCATTTT
>TRBD2|TRBJ2-3|NA|TRBV4-3
CASRKAAIAGVGPDTQYF
TGCGCCAGCAGGAAAGCGGCTATAGCGGGAGTGGGACCAGATACGCAGTATTTT
>TRBD1|TRBJ1-4|many|TRBV5-5
CASSFPGGTEKLFF
TGTGCCAGCAGCTTTCCAGGGGGCACCGAAAAACTGTTTTTT
>NA|TRBJ1-1|many|TRBV3-1
CASSQQGGSTEAFF
TGTGCCAGCAGCCAACAGGGCGGGAGCACTGAAGCTTTCTTT
>NA|TRBJ2-7|many|TRBV7-9
CASSPAGYEQYF
TGTGCCAGCAGCCCCGCTGGATACGAGCAGTACTTC
>NA|TRBJ2-5|many|TRBV5-1
CASSLGQETQYF
TGCGCCAGCAGCTTGGGTCAAGAGACCCAGTACTTC
>NA|TRBJ1-2|many|TRBV7-2
CASSRGWAASYGYTF
TGTGCCAGCAGCCGTGGATGGGCGGCGTCCTATGGCTACACCTTC
>TRBD2|TRBJ2-2|NA|TRBV7-4
CASSPLRGGGRATGELFF
TGTGCCAGCAGCCCGCTACGCGGGGGTGGGAGAGCAACCGGGGAGCTGTTTTTT
>TRBD1|TRBJ2-5|many|TRBV5-4
CASSLEQGEQETQYF
TGTGCCAGCAGCTTAGAGCAGGGGGAACAAGAGACCCAGTACTTC
>NA|TRBJ1-1|many|TRBV30
CAWSVLRGEAFF
TGTGCCTGGAGTGTATTGCGCGGTGAAGCTTTCTTT
>NA|TRBJ1-2|many|TRBV28
CASRTAGISHGYTF
TGTGCCAGCAGGACGGCAGGGATTTCCCATGGCTACACCTTC
>TRBD2|TRBJ2-1|many|TRBV10-3
CAISGLAAMDYNEQFF
TGTGCCATTTCGGGACTAGCGGCAATGGACTACAATGAGCAGTTCTTC